The 9 T cell receptor beta chains in this list originate from one sample, sequenced in a study of cytomegalovirus exposure and HLA in healthy donors. The PCR employed 60 Vbeta primers together with 13 Jbeta primers. TCRdb keeps only in-frame clones here, not all; method: immunoSEQ multiplex PCR. The sample includes some 270,000 clones, 80% of them seen just once. The specimen sequenced was PBMCs. Receptors were obtained from a girl aged 2-10 years in good health and CMV-seronegative.

CDR3 residues: CASSYTPTGQGLSGTEAFF. CDR3 nucleotides: TGTGCCAGCAGCTACACCCCGACCGGACAGGGGCTAAGTGGCACTGAAGCTTTCTTT. J is TRBJ1-1 and V is TRBV7-6, with 9 bases aligning to TRBD1. The CDR3 has 19 residues. Germline V CDR1 and CDR2: SGHVS, FNYEAQ. The V gene end was trimmed by 4 bases and the J gene end by 4 bases; junction bases not matched to a gene: 19.

The rearrangement links TRBV9 to TRBJ2-7; D remains ambiguous. Deletions cut 1 base from V and 2 bases from J, with 16 bases between. Germline V gives CDR1 SGDLS, CDR2 YYNGEE. The CDR3 covers 16 residues. CDR3 bases: TGTGCCAGCAGCGTATCGCACGCATACCACACCTACGAGCAGTACTTC. This sequence encodes CASSVSHAYHTYEQYF.

The DNA for the CDR3 is TGTGCCAGCAGCAGACAGGGTTACAATGAGCAGTTCTTC. Residues: CASSRQGYNEQFF. The chain uses TRBV7-2 and TRBJ2-1; TRBD1 matches at 7 bases. Trimming cost V 5 bases and J 4 bases; bases outside gene matches: 2. Germline values: CDR1 SGHTA, CDR2 FQGNSA. The CDR3 covers 13 residues. Looking up the rest from reference TRBV7-2 and TRBJ2-1 gives the full variable domain: GAGVSQSPSNKVTEKGKDVELRCDPISGHTALYWYRQSLGQGLEFLIYFQGNSAPDKSGLPSDRFSAERTGGSVSTLTIQRTQQEDSAVYLCASSRQGYNEQFFGPGTRLTVL.

The chain links TRBV29-1 to TRBJ1-1; D remains unclear. This CDR3 has 15 amino acids. The V gene's germline CDR1 is SQVTM and CDR2 ANQGSEA. Deletions cut 4 bases from V and 3 bases from J, with 18 bases between. Here the CDR3 DNA reads TGCAGCGTTGTCCCAAGGAGGGCCGGAGACACTGAAGCTTTCTTT. Translated: CSVVPRRAGDTEAFF. Full variable domain (missing parts from reference TRBV29-1 and TRBJ1-1): SAVISQKPSRDICQRGTSLTIQCQVDSQVTMMFWYRQQPGQSLTLIATANQGSEATYESGFVIDKFPISRPNLTFSTLTVSNMSPEDSSIYLCSVVPRRAGDTEAFFGQGTRLTVV.

The chain has TRBV9 and TRBJ2-3; 12 nucleotides align to TRBD2. With V trimmed by 2 bases and J by 3 bases, 4 bases remained unmatched. The CDR3 has 16 amino acids. The germline V gene encodes CDR1 SGDLS and CDR2 YYNGEE. The CDR3 DNA reads TGTGCCAGCAGCGTTCGGACTAGCGGGAATACAGATACGCAGTATTTT. Protein: CASSVRTSGNTDTQYF. Filled out from reference TRBV9 and TRBJ2-3, the complete variable domain reads DSGVTQTPKHLITATGQRVTLRCSPRSGDLSVYWYQQSLDQGLQFLIQYYNGEERAKGNILERFSAQQFPDLHSELNLSSLELGDSALYFCASSVRTSGNTDTQYFGPGTRLTVL.

A single count supports this clone. The rearrangement links TRBV5-5 to TRBJ2-1; TRBD2 aligns across 7 bases. CDR1 and CDR2 from the germline V gene are SGHKS and YYEKEE (reference sequence). The CDR3 contains 15 residues. J gave up 3 bases and V 4 bases, and 7 bases lay outside the gene matches. CDR3 nucleotides: TGTGCCAGCAGCGAGCTAGCGGAAATCTACAATGAGCAGTTCTTC. This codes for CASSELAEIYNEQFF.

For the CDR3, the DNA is TGCGCCAGCAGCGAAAAAGGGGGACTAGCGGACTACGAGCAGTACTTC. Encoded protein: CASSEKGGLADYEQYF. The J gene is TRBJ2-7, the V gene TRBV5-1, with 11 positions matching TRBD2. The germline V gene encodes CDR1 SGHRS and CDR2 YFSETQ. This CDR3 comprises 16 residues. The ends lost 4 bases at V and 3 bases at J; junction bases unmatched: 9.

This chain uses TRBV9 with TRBJ1-2; perhaps TRBD1 as D (5 bases). The V end lost 3 bases, the J end lost 8 bases, and 11 bases lay between the germline ends. There are 12 residues in the CDR3. Germline CDR1 reads SGDLS; CDR2 reads YYNGEE. CDR3 loop: CASSALAGGYTF. The CDR3 DNA reads as TGTGCCAGCAGCGCCCTCGCAGGGGGCTACACCTTC.

The gene calls are TRBV29-1 and TRBJ2-1; weak D call: TRBD2 (5 bases). Germline loops: CDR1 SQVTM, CDR2 ANQGSEA. V lost 4 bases and J 7 bases, leaving 11 bases between the germline ends. The CDR3 extends over 12 amino acids. The CDR3 DNA follows: TGCAGCGTTGGTCGGGAAACGAATGAGCAGTTCTTC. The encoded protein is CSVGRETNEQFF.